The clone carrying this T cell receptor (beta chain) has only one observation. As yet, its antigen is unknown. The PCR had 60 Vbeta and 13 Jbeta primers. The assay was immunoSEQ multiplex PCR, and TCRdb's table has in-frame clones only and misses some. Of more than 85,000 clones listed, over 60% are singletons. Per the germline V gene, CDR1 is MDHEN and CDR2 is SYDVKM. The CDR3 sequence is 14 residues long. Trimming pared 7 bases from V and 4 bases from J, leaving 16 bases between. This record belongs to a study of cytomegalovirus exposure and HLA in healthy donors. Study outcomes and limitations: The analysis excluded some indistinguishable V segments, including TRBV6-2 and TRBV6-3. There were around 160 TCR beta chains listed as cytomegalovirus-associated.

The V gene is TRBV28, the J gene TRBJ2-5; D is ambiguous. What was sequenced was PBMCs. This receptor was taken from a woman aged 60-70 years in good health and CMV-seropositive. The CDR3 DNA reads TGTGCCAGCACCCAGGCGCGTATTCTAGAGACCCAGTACTTC. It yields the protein CASTQARILETQYF.